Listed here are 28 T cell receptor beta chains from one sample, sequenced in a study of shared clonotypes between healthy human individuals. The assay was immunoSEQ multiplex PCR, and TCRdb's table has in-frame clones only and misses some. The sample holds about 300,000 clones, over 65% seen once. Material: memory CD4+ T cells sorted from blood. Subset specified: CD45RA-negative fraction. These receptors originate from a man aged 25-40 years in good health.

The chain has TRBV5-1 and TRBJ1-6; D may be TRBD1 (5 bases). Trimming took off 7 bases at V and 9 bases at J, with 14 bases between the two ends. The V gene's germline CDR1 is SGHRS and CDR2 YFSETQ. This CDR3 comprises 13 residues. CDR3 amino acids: CASGRDLASPLHF. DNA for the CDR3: TGCGCCAGCGGCCGGGACCTTGCTTCACCCCTCCACTTT.

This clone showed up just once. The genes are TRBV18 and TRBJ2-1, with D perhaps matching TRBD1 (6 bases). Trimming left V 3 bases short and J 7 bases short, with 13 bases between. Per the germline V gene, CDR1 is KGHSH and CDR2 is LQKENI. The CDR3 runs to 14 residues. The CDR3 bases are TGTGCCAGCTCACCCCAGACAGGTTCTAATGAGCAGTTCTTC. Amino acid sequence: CASSPQTGSNEQFF.

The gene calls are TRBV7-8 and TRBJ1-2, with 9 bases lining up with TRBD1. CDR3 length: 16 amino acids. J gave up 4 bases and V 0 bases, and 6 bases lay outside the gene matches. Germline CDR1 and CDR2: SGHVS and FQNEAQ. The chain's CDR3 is CASSLAAQTGGYGYTF. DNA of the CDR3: TGTGCCAGCAGCTTAGCGGCCCAGACAGGGGGCTATGGCTACACCTTC.

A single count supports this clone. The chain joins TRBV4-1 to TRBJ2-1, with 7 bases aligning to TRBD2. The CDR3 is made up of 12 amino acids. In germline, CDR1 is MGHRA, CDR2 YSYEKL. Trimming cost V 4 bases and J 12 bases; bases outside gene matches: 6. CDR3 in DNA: TGCGCCAGCAGCCTTGGCGGGAGCCGGCAGTTCTTC. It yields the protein CASSLGGSRQFF.

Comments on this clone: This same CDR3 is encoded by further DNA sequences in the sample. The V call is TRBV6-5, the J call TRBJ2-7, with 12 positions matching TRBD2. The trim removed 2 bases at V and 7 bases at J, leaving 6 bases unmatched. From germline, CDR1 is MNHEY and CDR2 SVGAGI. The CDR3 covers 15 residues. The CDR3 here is CASSYLAGGPVEQYF. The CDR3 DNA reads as TGTGCCAGCAGTTACCTAGCGGGAGGGCCAGTAGAGCAGTACTTC.

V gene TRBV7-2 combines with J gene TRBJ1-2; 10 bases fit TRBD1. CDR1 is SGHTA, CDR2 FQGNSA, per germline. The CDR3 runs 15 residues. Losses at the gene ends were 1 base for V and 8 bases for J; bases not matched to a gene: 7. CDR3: CASSLGSTGGMGYTF. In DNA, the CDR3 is TGTGCCAGCAGCTTAGGATCGACAGGGGGCATGGGCTACACCTTC. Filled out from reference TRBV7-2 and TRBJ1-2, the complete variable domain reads GAGVSQSPSNKVTEKGKDVELRCDPISGHTALYWYRQSLGQGLEFLIYFQGNSAPDKSGLPSDRFSAERTGGSVSTLTIQRTQQEDSAVYLCASSLGSTGGMGYTFGSGTRLTVV.

CDR3 in DNA: TGTGCCACGAAACAGCGGGAGGGTTCCTACGAGCAGTACTTC. The encoded protein is CATKQREGSYEQYF. The chain couples TRBV15 to TRBJ2-7, with TRBD2 identical over 10 bases. The V gene end was trimmed by 9 bases and the J gene end by 1 base; junction bases not matched to a gene: 6. The CDR3 loop spans 14 amino acids. The V gene's germline CDR1 is LNHNV and CDR2 YYDKDF (reference sequence).

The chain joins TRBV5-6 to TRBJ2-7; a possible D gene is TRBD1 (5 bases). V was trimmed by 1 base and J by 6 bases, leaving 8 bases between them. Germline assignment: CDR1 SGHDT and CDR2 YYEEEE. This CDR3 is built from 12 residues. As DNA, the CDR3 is TGTGCCAGCAGCTTGCAAAGGGGCGAGCAGTACTTC. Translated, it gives CASSLQRGEQYF.

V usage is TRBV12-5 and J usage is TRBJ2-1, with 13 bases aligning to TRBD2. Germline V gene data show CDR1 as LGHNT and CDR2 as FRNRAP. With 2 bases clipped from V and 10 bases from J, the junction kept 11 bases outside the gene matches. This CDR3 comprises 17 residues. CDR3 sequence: CASGLMGLAGSLNEQFF. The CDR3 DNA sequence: TGTGCTAGTGGTTTGATGGGACTAGCGGGATCGCTTAACGAGCAGTTCTTC. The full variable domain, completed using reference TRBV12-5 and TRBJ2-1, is DARVTQTPRHKVTEMGQEVTMRCQPILGHNTVFWYRQTMMQGLELLAYFRNRAPLDDSGMPKDRFSAEMPDATLATLKIQPSEPRDSAVYFCASGLMGLAGSLNEQFFGPGTRLTVL.

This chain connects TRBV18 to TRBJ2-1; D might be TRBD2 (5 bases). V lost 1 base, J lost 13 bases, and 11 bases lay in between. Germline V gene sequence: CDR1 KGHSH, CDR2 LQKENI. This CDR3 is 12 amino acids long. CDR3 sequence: CASSPLGEFQFF. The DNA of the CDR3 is TGTGCCAGCTCACCACTTGGGGAGTTCCAGTTCTTC.

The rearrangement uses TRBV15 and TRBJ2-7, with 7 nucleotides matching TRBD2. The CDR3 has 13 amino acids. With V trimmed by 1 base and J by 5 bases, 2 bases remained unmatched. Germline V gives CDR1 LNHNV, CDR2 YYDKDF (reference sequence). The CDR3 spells CATSRGTRNEQYF. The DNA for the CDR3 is TGTGCCACCAGCAGAGGGACTAGAAACGAGCAGTACTTC.

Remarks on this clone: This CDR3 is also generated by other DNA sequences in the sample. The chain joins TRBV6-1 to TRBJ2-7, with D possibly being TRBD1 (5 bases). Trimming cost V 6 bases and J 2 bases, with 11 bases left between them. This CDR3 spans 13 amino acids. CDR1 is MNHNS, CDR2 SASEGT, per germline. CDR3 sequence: CASSRDSTYEQYF. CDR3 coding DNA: TGTGCCAGCAGCCGAGACAGCACCTACGAGCAGTACTTC.

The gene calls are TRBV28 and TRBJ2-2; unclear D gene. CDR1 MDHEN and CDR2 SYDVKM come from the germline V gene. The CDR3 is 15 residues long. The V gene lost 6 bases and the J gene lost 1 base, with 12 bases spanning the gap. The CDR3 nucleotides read TGTGCCAGCAGCTTTGCCCGGATGAACACCGGGGAGCTGTTTTTT. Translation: CASSFARMNTGELFF.

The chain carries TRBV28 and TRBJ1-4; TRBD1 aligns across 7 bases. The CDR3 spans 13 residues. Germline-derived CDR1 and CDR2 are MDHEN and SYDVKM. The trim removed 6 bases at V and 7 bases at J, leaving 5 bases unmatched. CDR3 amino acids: CASRGDRAEKLFF. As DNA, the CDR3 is TGTGCCAGCAGAGGCGACAGGGCTGAAAAACTGTTTTTT.

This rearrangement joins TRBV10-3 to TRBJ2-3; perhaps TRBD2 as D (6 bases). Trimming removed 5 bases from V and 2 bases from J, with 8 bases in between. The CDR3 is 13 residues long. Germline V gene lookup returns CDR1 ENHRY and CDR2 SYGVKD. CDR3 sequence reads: CAISRGSTDTQYF. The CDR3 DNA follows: TGTGCCATCAGTCGGGGGTCCACAGATACGCAGTATTTT.

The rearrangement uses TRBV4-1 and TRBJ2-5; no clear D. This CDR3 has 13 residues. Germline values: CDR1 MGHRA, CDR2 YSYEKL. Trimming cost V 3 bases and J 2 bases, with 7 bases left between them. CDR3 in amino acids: CASSQNQQETQYF. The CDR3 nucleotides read TGCGCCAGCAGCCAGAACCAGCAAGAGACCCAGTACTTC.

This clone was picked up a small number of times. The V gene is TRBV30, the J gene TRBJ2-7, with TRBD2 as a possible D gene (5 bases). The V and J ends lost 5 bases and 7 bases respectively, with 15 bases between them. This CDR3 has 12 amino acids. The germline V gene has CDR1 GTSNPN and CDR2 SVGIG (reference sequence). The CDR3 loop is CAWGLPFMEQYF. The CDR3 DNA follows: TGTGCCTGGGGACTCCCTTTCATGGAGCAGTACTTC.

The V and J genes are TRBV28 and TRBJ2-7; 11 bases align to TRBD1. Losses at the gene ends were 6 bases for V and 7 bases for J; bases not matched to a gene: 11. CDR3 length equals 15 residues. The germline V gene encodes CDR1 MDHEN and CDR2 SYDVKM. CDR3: CASRIDGTGGLEQYF. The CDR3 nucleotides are TGTGCCAGCAGGATAGATGGGACAGGGGGATTGGAGCAGTACTTC. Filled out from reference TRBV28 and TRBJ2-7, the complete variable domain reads DVKVTQSSRYLVKRTGEKVFLECVQDMDHENMFWYRQDPGLGLRLIYFSYDVKMKEKGDIPEGYSVSREKKERFSLILESASTNQTSMYLCASRIDGTGGLEQYFGPGTRLTVT.

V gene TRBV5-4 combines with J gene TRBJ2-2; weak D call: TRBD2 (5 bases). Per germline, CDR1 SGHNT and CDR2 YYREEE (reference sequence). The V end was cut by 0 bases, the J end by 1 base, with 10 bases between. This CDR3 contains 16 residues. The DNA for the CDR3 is TGTGCCAGCAGCTTGGCCACCCGGGGGAACACCGGGGAGCTGTTTTTT. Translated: CASSLATRGNTGELFF.

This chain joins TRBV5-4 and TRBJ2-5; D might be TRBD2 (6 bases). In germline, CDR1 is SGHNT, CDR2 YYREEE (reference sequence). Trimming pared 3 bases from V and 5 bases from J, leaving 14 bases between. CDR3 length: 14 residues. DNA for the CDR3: TGTGCCAGCAGCTCCCAAGCGGCGGGGGAGACCCAGTACTTC. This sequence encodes CASSSQAAGETQYF.

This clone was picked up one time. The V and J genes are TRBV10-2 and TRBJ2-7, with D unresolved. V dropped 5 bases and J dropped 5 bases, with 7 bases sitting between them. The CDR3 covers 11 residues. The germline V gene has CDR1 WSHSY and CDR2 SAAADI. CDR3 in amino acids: CASSISNEQYF. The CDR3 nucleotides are TGCGCCAGCAGTATATCTAACGAGCAGTACTTC.

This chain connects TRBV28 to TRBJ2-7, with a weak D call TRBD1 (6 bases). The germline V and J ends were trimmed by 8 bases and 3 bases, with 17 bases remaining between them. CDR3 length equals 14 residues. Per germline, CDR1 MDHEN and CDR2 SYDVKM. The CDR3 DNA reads TGTGCCAGCGGTCAGGGGAATGGGATCTACGAGCAGTACTTC. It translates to CASGQGNGIYEQYF.

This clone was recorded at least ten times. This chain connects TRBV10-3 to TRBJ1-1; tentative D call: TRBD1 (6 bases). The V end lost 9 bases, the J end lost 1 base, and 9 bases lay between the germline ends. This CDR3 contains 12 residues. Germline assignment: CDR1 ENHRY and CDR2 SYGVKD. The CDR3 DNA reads TGTGCCATACAGGGAGGGAACACTGAAGCTTTCTTT. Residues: CAIQGGNTEAFF.

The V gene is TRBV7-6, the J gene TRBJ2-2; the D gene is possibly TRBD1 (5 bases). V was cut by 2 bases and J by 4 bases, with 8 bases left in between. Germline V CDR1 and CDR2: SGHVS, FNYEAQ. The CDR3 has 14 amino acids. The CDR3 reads CASSLYTGTGELFF. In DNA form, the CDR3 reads TGTGCCAGCAGCTTATACACAGGCACCGGGGAGCTGTTTTTT.

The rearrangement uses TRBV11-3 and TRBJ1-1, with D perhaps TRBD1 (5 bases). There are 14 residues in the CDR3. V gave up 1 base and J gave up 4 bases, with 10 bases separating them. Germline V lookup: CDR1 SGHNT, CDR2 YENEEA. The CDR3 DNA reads TGTGCCAGCAGCTTAGGTGGGGGATCCACTGAAGCTTTCTTT. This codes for CASSLGGGSTEAFF.

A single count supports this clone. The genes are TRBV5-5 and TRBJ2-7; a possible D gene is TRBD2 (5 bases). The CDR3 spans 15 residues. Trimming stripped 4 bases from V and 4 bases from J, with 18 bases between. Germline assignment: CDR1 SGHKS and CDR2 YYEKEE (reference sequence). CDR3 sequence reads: CASSLAGLAVYEQYF. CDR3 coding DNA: TGTGCCAGCAGCCTGGCCGGACTGGCGGTGTACGAGCAGTACTTC. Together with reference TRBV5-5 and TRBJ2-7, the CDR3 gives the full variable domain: DAGVTQSPTHLIKTRGQQVTLRCSPISGHKSVSWYQQVLGQGPQFIFQYYEKEERGRGNFPDRFSARQFPNYSSELNVNALLLGDSALYLCASSLAGLAVYEQYFGPGTRLTVT.

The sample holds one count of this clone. In nucleotides, the CDR3 is TGCGCCAGCAATGACAGGGCCTACAATGAGCAGTTCTTC. It translates to CASNDRAYNEQFF. The genes are TRBV10-1 and TRBJ2-1; TRBD1 matches at 7 bases. Unmatched junction bases numbered 2, after V lost 7 bases and J lost 2 bases. Per germline, CDR1 WNHNN and CDR2 SYGVQD (reference sequence). This CDR3 region has 13 residues.

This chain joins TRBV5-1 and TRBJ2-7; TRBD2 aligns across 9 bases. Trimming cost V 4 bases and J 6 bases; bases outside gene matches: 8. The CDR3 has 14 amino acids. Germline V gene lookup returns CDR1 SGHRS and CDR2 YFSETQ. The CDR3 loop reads CASSRGLAEAEQYF. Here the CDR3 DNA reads TGCGCCAGCAGCCGGGGACTAGCTGAGGCCGAGCAGTACTTC.